The source of this TCR beta chain is a study of cytomegalovirus exposure and HLA in healthy donors. The overall study: The early release's HLA-typed donors yielded some 85 million unique TCRs. Findings and caveats of the study: Several V segments, TRBV6-2 and TRBV6-3 among them, could not be told apart and were dropped. TCR beta V segments were, for the most part, productive about 87% or about 30% of the time in an earlier analysis.

V trimming: 7 bases; J trimming: 3 bases; junction bases outside the gene matches: 7. The CDR3 is made up of 14 amino acids. Per germline, CDR1 LNHDA and CDR2 SQIVND (reference sequence). Points on this clone: The antigen is unknown.

Use of 60 Vbeta and 13 Jbeta primers characterized the PCR. The assay was immunoSEQ multiplex PCR, and TCRdb's table has in-frame clones only and misses some. Of approximately 100,000 clones listed, around 80% were seen once; the top ten hold over 12%. Sequenced material: PBMCs. This TCR came from a male donor in good health and CMV-seropositive. The rearrangement joins TRBV19 to TRBJ2-3; 7 bases fit TRBD2. CDR3: CASNWGGGTDTQYF. CDR3 bases: TGTGCCAGTAACTGGGGCGGGGGAACAGATACGCAGTATTTT.